This T cell receptor beta chain emerged from a study of blood T cell repertoires in COVID-19. Turning to the study itself: The samples span acute and convalescent COVID-19 from the United States, Italy and Spain.

As handled by the study authors: The authors estimated nucleated cell counts from reference gene primer amplification. Here immunoSEQ multiplex PCR was the method, and the copy in TCRdb shows in-frame clones only, minus some. That table supplies the V and J calls and clone size; D and trimming were determined from the DNA. The data contain about 360,000 clones, about four fifths of them singletons. Trimming took off 6 bases at V and 0 bases at J, with 8 bases between the two ends. CDR1 is MNHEY, CDR2 SVGAGI, per germline. The CDR3 runs 13 residues. V and J are TRBV6-5 and TRBJ1-1; no firm D call. Material for sequencing was peripheral blood. The TCR sequence derives from a human donor with acute or convalescent COVID-19. The donor label of this sample is uncertain. This CDR3 is CASRLTMNTEAFF. CDR3 coding DNA: TGTGCCAGCAGACTTACTATGAACACTGAAGCTTTCTTT.